This T cell receptor beta chain was recovered during a study of neurological immune-mediated disorders. Study-level results: HTLV-1-associated myelopathy showed the most TCR clonal expansion; multiple sclerosis the least, below healthy controls. None of the CDR3 amino acid sequences in expanded clones turned up in more than one subject, which points to private repertoires in all groups.

The study drew its healthy controls from blood bank volunteers in Maryland, USA. V was shortened by 3 bases and J by 1 base, with 2 bases between the two germline ends. CDR3 length: 12 residues. CDR1 is SGDLS, CDR2 YYNGEE, per germline. This clonotype was recorded at least ten times. Its antigen remains unidentified. cDNA synthesis was performed by 5'RACE with 10-nucleotide random UMIs. TCRdb re-called the 5' RACE reads through MiXCR, storing one row per CDR3 protein. The sample has around 46,000 distinct CDR3 sequences; about 25% are singletons. J is TRBJ2-1 and V is TRBV9; D not resolved. The sequence was obtained from a woman in her sixties or seventies in good health. Material: PBMCs. The CDR3 loop reads CASSASYNEQFF. The CDR3, as DNA: TGTGCCAGCAGCGCATCCTACAATGAGCAGTTCTTC.